Many counts were recorded for the clone carrying this TCR beta chain. Its antigen is not identified. The sample is drawn from a study of identical twins. Overall study results and limits: Fewer insertions characterized abundant cord blood beta clonotypes, whereas memory repertoires showed none. For monozygotic twins, models underestimated out-of-frame TCR alpha sharing.

TCRdb re-called the 5' RACE reads with MiXCR, one entry per CDR3 protein. Of around 100,000 distinct CDR3 sequences listed, under 6.5% are singletons. CDR1 is SGDLS, CDR2 YYNGEE, per germline. With 0 bases removed from V and 5 bases from J, the gap between germline ends came to 13 bases. The CDR3 length is 15 residues. This sequence originates from a woman aged 50 to 60 in good health. This chain joins TRBV9 and TRBJ2-3; maybe TRBD2 (5 bases). The sequenced sample was memory T cells sorted from blood. The CDR3 protein is CASSVAGGWGDTQYF. The CDR3 DNA reads TGTGCCAGCAGCGTAGCAGGAGGCTGGGGAGATACGCAGTATTTT. The variable domain in full, completed from reference TRBV9 and TRBJ2-3, reads DSGVTQTPKHLITATGQRVTLRCSPRSGDLSVYWYQQSLDQGLQFLIQYYNGEERAKGNILERFSAQQFPDLHSELNLSSLELGDSALYFCASSVAGGWGDTQYFGPGTRLTVL.